This T cell receptor (beta chain) is drawn from a study of T cells in Graves' hyperthyroidism and ophthalmopathy. This clonotype was counted at least ten times. A much larger clone differs from this one at a single base, so this may be a read error. A read error is likely, as this CDR3 ends without the conserved phenylalanine or tryptophan. V gave up 2 bases and J gave up 0 bases; unmatched junction bases: 3. The germline V gene has CDR1 MDHEN and CDR2 SYDVKM. There are 15 residues in the CDR3. Regions amplified from RNA transcripts were the TCR beta CDR3 regions. Primed by the HTBI set, a first-round RT-PCR was run on the TCR CDR3. One entry per CDR3 protein, called by TCRdb with MiXCR from the multiplex PCR reads. The data hold roughly 300,000 distinct CDR3 sequences, with 25% to 30% observed a single time.

The chain links TRBV28 to TRBJ2-5, with TRBD2 matching over 7 bases. The source of this sequence is a middle-aged man with Graves' hyperthyroidism that later progressed to Graves' ophthalmopathy. The source material was blood. The CDR3 region is CASSLISGHQETQYL. The CDR3 region has the DNA TGTGCCAGCAGTTTAATTAGCGGGCACCAAGAGACCCAGTACCTC.